Below are 13 T cell receptor beta chains sequenced from a single sample in a study of regulatory T cells in long-lasting Graves disease. Regarding time point: newly diagnosed GD, antithyroid drugs for less than 3 months. PBMC-derived RNA was used for the TCR library. Construction of the TCR beta libraries employed iRepertoire HTBI primers in conjunction with Arm-PCR of CDR3 regions. MiXCR was run by TCRdb on the multiplex PCR reads, yielding one entry per CDR3 protein. Altogether about 440,000 distinct CDR3 sequences are present, 15% to 20% being singletons, with the ten largest covering about a quarter. These data were likewise used in another study, on T cells in Graves' hyperthyroidism and ophthalmopathy.

The starting material was peripheral blood mononuclear cells (PBMCs), obtained at new diagnosis, from a patient treated with antithyroid drugs. These TCRs come from a woman younger than 30 with Graves disease.

The V call is TRBV6-1, the J call TRBJ1-2; 8 nucleotides agree with TRBD1. Germline CDR1 is MNHNS and CDR2 is SASEGT. The CDR3 spans 14 residues. With V trimmed by 5 bases and J by 5 bases, 7 bases remained unmatched. The CDR3 loop is CASSLGQGLYGYTF. The CDR3 DNA reads TGTGCCAGCAGTCTCGGACAGGGCCTTTATGGCTACACCTTC.

This clonotype was recorded a few times. This chain links TRBV7-2 with TRBJ2-2; TRBD2 aligns across 8 bases. Germline V CDR1 and CDR2: SGHTA, FQGNSA. V trimming: 4 bases; J trimming: 4 bases; junction bases outside the gene matches: 8. The CDR3 has 16 amino acids. CDR3 in amino acids: CASSSSGGAGTGELFF. The CDR3 DNA reads as TGTGCCAGCAGCTCCTCCGGGGGGGCAGGCACCGGGGAGCTGTTTTTT.

The table lists this clonotype with many counts. The chain recombines TRBV27 with TRBJ2-3, with D unclear. V shed 10 bases and J shed 2 bases, with 13 bases lying between them. CDR3 size: 13 residues. The germline V gene encodes CDR1 MNHEY and CDR2 SMNVEV (reference sequence). The CDR3 sequence: CATYVQVTDTQYF. CDR3 bases: TGTGCCACCTACGTCCAGGTCACAGATACGCAGTATTTT.

This clonotype was detected ten times or more. V usage is TRBV7-2 and J usage is TRBJ2-7; D remains ambiguous. V dropped 0 bases and J dropped 2 bases, with 11 bases sitting between them. Germline V gene data show CDR1 as SGHTA and CDR2 as FQGNSA. The CDR3 has 15 residues. CDR3 nucleotide sequence: TGTGCCAGCAGCTTAGCCCCAGGATCAGCCTACGAGCAGTACTTC. Protein: CASSLAPGSAYEQYF.

This clonotype came up many times. The gene calls are TRBV28 and TRBJ2-1; D call uncertain. The V and J ends lost 1 base and 9 bases respectively, with 13 bases between them. The germline V gene encodes CDR1 MDHEN and CDR2 SYDVKM. The CDR3 is 14 amino acids. For the CDR3, the DNA is TGTGCCAGCAGTTTATTCGGCGCTGGAAGTGAGCAGTTCTTC. Translated, it gives CASSLFGAGSEQFF.

The sample holds many counts of this clonotype. The V gene is TRBV28, the J gene TRBJ2-1; TRBD2 agrees at 8 bases. The germline CDR1 and CDR2 sequences are MDHEN and SYDVKM. V dropped 5 bases and J dropped 15; count of bases not matched to a gene: 12. The CDR3 covers 13 residues. CDR3 loop: CASSNLVGTRSFF. CDR3 nucleotides: TGTGCCAGCAGTAACTTAGTCGGGACTAGGTCGTTCTTC.

This clonotype was recorded once. A read error is possible here, since a much larger clone lies one base away. The chain employs TRBV12-3 or TRBV12-4 and TRBJ1-4; unclear D gene. CDR3 length equals 15 residues. The chain's CDR3 is CASSLDQQPNENLFF. Written as DNA, the CDR3 is TGTGCCAGCAGTTTAGATCAACAGCCCAATGAAAACCTGTTTTTT.

The rearrangement joins TRBV4-3 to TRBJ1-2; D is unclear. This CDR3 is built from 15 residues. Trimming took off 3 bases at V and 7 bases at J, with 18 bases between the two ends. Germline CDR1 LGHNA, CDR2 YSLEER. The CDR3 reads CASSQPQNGVSGYTF. CDR3 DNA sequence: TGCGCCAGCAGCCAGCCACAAAATGGAGTGAGTGGCTACACCTTC.

There are many counts of this clonotype. V usage is TRBV20-1 and J usage is TRBJ2-4, with 11 bases lining up with TRBD2. The ends lost 5 bases at V and 7 bases at J; junction bases unmatched: 4. In germline, CDR1 is DFQATT, CDR2 SNEGSKA (reference sequence). The CDR3 has 13 amino acids. The CDR3 protein is CSAAGTSGNIQYF. For the CDR3, the DNA is TGCAGTGCTGCCGGGACTAGCGGTAACATTCAGTACTTC.

This chain links TRBV20-1 with TRBJ2-2; D is unclear. This CDR3 has 14 amino acids. Per the germline V gene, CDR1 is DFQATT and CDR2 is SNEGSKA (reference sequence). Trimming pared 1 base from V and 1 base from J, leaving 7 bases between. The CDR3 coding sequence is TGCAGTGCTAGAGCCTCCTTGAACACCGGGGAGCTGTTTTTT. Protein sequence: CSARASLNTGELFF.

This clonotype appeared many times. The rearrangement uses TRBV30 and TRBJ1-2; 7 bases fit TRBD1. V shed 0 bases and J 4 bases; nucleotides not matched to a gene: 5. Germline V lookup: CDR1 GTSNPN, CDR2 SVGIG (reference sequence). CDR3 length equals 14 residues. The CDR3 bases are TGTGCCTGGAGTGTACCAGGGGGATCCTATGGCTACACCTTC. Protein: CAWSVPGGSYGYTF.

This chain uses TRBV27 with TRBJ1-2, with D possibly TRBD1 on 6 matching bases. Trimming shortened V by 6 bases and J by 6 bases, and 14 bases separated the two germline ends. This CDR3 comprises 13 residues. Germline V gene lookup returns CDR1 MNHEY and CDR2 SMNVEV (reference sequence). Here the CDR3 DNA reads TGTGCCAGCAGCCTCGACAGGATCCATGGCTACACCTTC. This translates into CASSLDRIHGYTF.

There are a few counts of this clonotype. This sequence joins TRBV6-4 and TRBJ1-5; D ambiguous. The V and J ends lost 0 bases and 4 bases respectively, with 13 bases between them. The CDR3 has 16 residues. The germline gives CDR1 MRHNA, CDR2 SNTAGT. Here the CDR3 reads CASSDSSGIGNQPQHF. The CDR3 region has the DNA TGTGCCAGCAGTGACTCGAGCGGGATTGGGAATCAGCCCCAGCATTTT.